A single sample is the source of the 30 T cell receptor beta chains below, sequenced in a study of OX40 agonist ivuxolimab in advanced cancers. Profiled with immunoSEQ multiplex PCR; TCRdb holds only in-frame clones, not every one. The repertoire holds 70,000 to 85,000 clones, with 88% as singletons. The sample here was CD4+ or CD8+ T cells sorted from blood, taken in a trial of the OX40 agonist ivuxolimab. The receptors shown here come from an adult with an advanced solid tumor such as melanoma, head and neck, liver or kidney cancer.

V and J are TRBV15 and TRBJ1-2, with D maybe TRBD1 (5 bases). CDR3 length: 14 amino acids. Between the trimmed V and J ends, which lost 0 bases and 7 bases, there was a span of 12 bases. Per the germline V gene, CDR1 is LNHNV and CDR2 is YYDKDF (reference sequence). CDR3 nucleotide sequence: TGTGCCACCAGCAGAGATGGGGGAGGCGTTGGCTACACCTTC. It yields the protein CATSRDGGGVGYTF.

V usage is TRBV12-5 and J usage is TRBJ2-1; the match to TRBD1 covers 7 bases. Trimming removed 5 bases from V and 7 bases from J; junction bases left unmatched: 2. Germline V gene lookup returns CDR1 LGHNT and CDR2 FRNRAP. The CDR3 totals 12 residues. The CDR3 bases are TGTGCTAGTGGTGGCAGGGGGAATGAGCAGTTCTTC. This encodes CASGGRGNEQFF.

The chain uses TRBV7-2 and TRBJ2-5, with D maybe TRBD1 (5 bases). The CDR3 contains 15 residues. From germline, CDR1 is SGHTA and CDR2 FQGNSA. Trimming took 2 bases from V and 2 from J, leaving 12 bases between them. The CDR3 loop reads CASSLFRAFQETQYF. The CDR3 DNA reads TGTGCCAGCAGCTTATTCAGGGCTTTTCAAGAGACCCAGTACTTC.

The chain is built from TRBV5-6 and TRBJ1-3; D gene unclear. The V gene's germline CDR1 is SGHDT and CDR2 YYEEEE. The germline V and J ends were trimmed by 0 bases and 0 bases, with 7 bases remaining between them. The CDR3 runs 15 residues. CDR3 in amino acids: CASSLGLISGNTIYF. CDR3 DNA: TGTGCCAGCAGCTTGGGGTTGATCTCTGGAAACACCATATATTTT.

The chain couples TRBV7-2 to TRBJ1-2; TRBD1 matches at 8 bases. The CDR3 sequence is 14 residues long. In germline, CDR1 is SGHTA, CDR2 FQGNSA. Trimming at V came to 6 bases and at J to 4 bases, leaving 7 bases not matched to a gene. DNA of the CDR3: TGTGCCAGCAGTCCCTGGACAGGGCCCTATGGCTACACCTTC. Protein: CASSPWTGPYGYTF.

The chain recombines TRBV7-2 with TRBJ1-5, with a weak D call TRBD1 (5 bases). V was shortened by 5 bases and J by 7 bases, with 12 bases between the two germline ends. The V gene's germline CDR1 is SGHTA and CDR2 FQGNSA. The CDR3 loop spans 13 amino acids. The CDR3 DNA follows: TGTGCCAGCAGCCCGGAGGGGAGGCAGCCCCAGCATTTT. This codes for CASSPEGRQPQHF.

The rearrangement joins TRBV19 to TRBJ2-7, with a weak D call TRBD1 (5 bases). The CDR3 loop spans 13 amino acids. Germline CDR1 is LNHDA and CDR2 is SQIVND (reference sequence). Deletions cut 6 bases from V and 6 bases from J, with 15 bases between. The CDR3 DNA reads as TGTGCCAGTAGGGGCAGGGCGGCAGTCGAGCAGTACTTC. Its protein is CASRGRAAVEQYF.

The J gene is TRBJ1-1, the V gene TRBV6-5; D might be TRBD1 (6 bases). In germline, CDR1 is MNHEY, CDR2 SVGAGI. Trimming pared 0 bases from V and 5 bases from J, leaving 10 bases between. The CDR3 runs to 14 residues. CDR3 sequence: CASSYSRGRTEAFF. The CDR3 coding sequence is TGTGCCAGCAGTTACTCGAGGGGGAGAACTGAAGCTTTCTTT.

The CDR3 spells CASSSWGGSEKLFF. CDR3 in DNA: TGCGCCAGCAGCTCCTGGGGGGGGAGCGAAAAACTGTTTTTT. The rearrangement joins TRBV5-1 to TRBJ1-4; TRBD1 is a possible D gene (5 bases). Trimming removed 3 bases from V and 8 bases from J, with 14 bases in between. Germline CDR1 reads SGHRS; CDR2 reads YFSETQ. This CDR3 has 14 residues.

The gene calls are TRBV29-1 and TRBJ2-3; a possible D gene is TRBD1 (6 bases). This CDR3 is 13 amino acids long. V was pared by 4 bases and J by 5 bases, with 13 bases between. Germline V gives CDR1 SQVTM, CDR2 ANQGSEA. CDR3 nucleotide sequence: TGCAGCGTTGCCGGCAGGGGTATAGATACGCAGTATTTT. Translating gives CSVAGRGIDTQYF.

The V and J genes are TRBV10-2 and TRBJ1-3, with D perhaps matching TRBD1 (5 bases). The V end lost 6 bases, the J end lost 3 bases, and 12 bases lay between the germline ends. The germline CDR1 and CDR2 sequences are WSHSY and SAAADI. The CDR3 covers 14 residues. CDR3 region: CASSPGTVGNTIYF. The CDR3 DNA reads as TGCGCCAGCAGCCCAGGGACCGTTGGAAACACCATATATTTT.

This clone appeared once. The genes are TRBV5-4 and TRBJ2-2; 9 bases align to TRBD2. Germline V gene lookup returns CDR1 SGHNT and CDR2 YYREEE (reference sequence). The CDR3 covers 15 residues. V dropped 2 bases and J dropped 6; count of bases not matched to a gene: 5. The CDR3 loop reads CASSFGGGAPGELFF. The CDR3 DNA reads TGTGCCAGCAGCTTTGGCGGGGGGGCGCCCGGGGAGCTGTTTTTT.

V is TRBV4-1 and J is TRBJ2-5; TRBD2 matches at 7 bases. The CDR3 covers 17 residues. Germline values: CDR1 MGHRA, CDR2 YSYEKL. Trimming took 2 bases from V and 5 from J; bases not matched to a gene: 14. CDR3 nucleotides: TGCGCCAGCAGCCAAACTCCAACTAGTTGGGAGGGGGAGACCCAGTACTTC. Translating it yields CASSQTPTSWEGETQYF.

The chain joins TRBV27 to TRBJ2-7, with 7 bases that match TRBD2. The CDR3 is made up of 13 amino acids. Germline V gene data show CDR1 as MNHEY and CDR2 as SMNVEV (reference sequence). CDR3 loop: CATGGRFVYEQYF. The CDR3 nucleotides are TGTGCGACGGGAGGCAGGTTTGTTTACGAGCAGTACTTC.

The chain couples TRBV15 to TRBJ2-5, with TRBD2 as a possible D gene (5 bases). The CDR3 length is 15 residues. Germline CDR1 is LNHNV and CDR2 is YYDKDF (reference sequence). V lost 0 bases to trimming and J lost 1 base, with 9 bases between them. The CDR3 DNA is TGTGCCACCAGCAGAGATAGAGGGCCCCAAGAGACCCAGTACTTC. It translates to CATSRDRGPQETQYF.

The chain links TRBV5-1 to TRBJ1-1; D not resolved. Germline loops: CDR1 SGHRS, CDR2 YFSETQ. Trimming took 5 bases from V and 1 from J, leaving 6 bases between them. This CDR3 has 12 residues. The CDR3 loop is CASSWENTEAFF. CDR3 coding DNA: TGCGCCAGCAGTTGGGAGAACACTGAAGCTTTCTTT.

The chain links TRBV6-6 to TRBJ2-3; 9 bases are shared with TRBD1. V gave up 5 bases and J gave up 4 bases; unmatched junction bases: 10. Germline V gene sequence: CDR1 MNHNY, CDR2 SVGAGI (reference sequence). The length of the CDR3 is 16 residues. The CDR3, as DNA: TGTGCCAGCAGTCACCGCGGGACAGGGTTGGCAGATACGCAGTATTTT. The encoded protein is CASSHRGTGLADTQYF.

V usage is TRBV5-4 and J usage is TRBJ2-1, with 9 bases fitting TRBD1. The germline gives CDR1 SGHNT, CDR2 YYREEE (reference sequence). This CDR3 region has 15 residues. V trimming: 4 bases; J trimming: 7 bases; junction bases outside the gene matches: 9. This chain's CDR3 is CASSPGTGLENEQFF. CDR3 sequence (DNA): TGTGCCAGCAGCCCCGGGACAGGGCTTGAAAATGAGCAGTTCTTC.

Only one count was recorded for this clone. The chain recombines TRBV11-2 with TRBJ1-1; D perhaps matches TRBD1 (5 bases). Trimming pared 5 bases from V and 5 bases from J, leaving 21 bases between. Germline values: CDR1 SGHAT, CDR2 FQNNGV. The CDR3 consists of 16 residues. The CDR3: CASSPLGTGSGTEAFF. The DNA for the CDR3 is TGTGCCAGCAGCCCCCTCGGGACGGGGAGCGGGACTGAAGCTTTCTTT.

This chain uses TRBV11-3 with TRBJ2-1; D is uncertain. The CDR3 has 12 residues. Germline V gene sequence: CDR1 SGHNT, CDR2 YENEEA. V lost 5 bases and J lost 4, with 6 bases in between. The CDR3 loop reads CASSPSYNEQFF. CDR3 sequence (DNA): TGTGCCAGCAGCCCGAGTTACAATGAGCAGTTCTTC.

This rearrangement joins TRBV4-2 to TRBJ2-1, with D unclear. Per germline, CDR1 LGHNA and CDR2 YNFKEQ. This CDR3 contains 15 residues. Trimming cost V 1 base and J 7 bases, with 14 bases left between them. CDR3 protein: CASSQASLVFNEQFF. In nucleotides, the CDR3 is TGTGCCAGCAGCCAAGCGAGCCTAGTTTTTAATGAGCAGTTCTTC.

The V and J genes are TRBV2 and TRBJ2-3; TRBD2 agrees at 10 bases. Germline trimming cut 6 bases from V and 6 bases from J; bases unmatched to any gene: 6. This CDR3 is 14 amino acids long. Germline V lookup: CDR1 SNHLY, CDR2 FYNNEI. CDR3 DNA sequence: TGTGCCAGCAGGCTACTAGCGGGGCCGGATACGCAGTATTTT. Residues: CASRLLAGPDTQYF.

The V and J genes are TRBV19 and TRBJ2-4; 7 bases are a match to TRBD1. V lost 6 bases, J lost 8 bases, and 10 bases stayed unmatched. The CDR3 sequence is 14 residues long. Germline CDR1 is LNHDA and CDR2 is SQIVND (reference sequence). In DNA, the CDR3 is TGTGCCAGTAGCTTAACAGGGGTTGTTGACATTCAGTACTTC. Its translation is CASSLTGVVDIQYF.

The rearrangement links TRBV5-1 to TRBJ2-4; D remains unclear. CDR1 SGHRS and CDR2 YFSETQ come from the germline V gene. The CDR3 length is 13 residues. Trimming cost V 4 bases and J 5 bases, with 10 bases left between them. CDR3 amino acids: CASSLTYENIQYF. DNA for the CDR3: TGCGCCAGCAGCCTTACATATGAAAACATTCAGTACTTC.

This clone was observed a few times. The rearrangement joins TRBV7-2 to TRBJ2-2; 9 nucleotides agree with TRBD2. The CDR3 is made up of 17 amino acids. Unmatched junction bases numbered 11, after V lost 4 bases and J lost 5 bases. The germline CDR1 and CDR2 sequences are SGHTA and FQGNSA. The CDR3 DNA reads TGTGCCAGCAGCTCCCTTAGCGGGAGTTTTATTACCGGGGAGCTGTTTTTT. Its translation is CASSSLSGSFITGELFF.

This rearrangement joins TRBV5-1 to TRBJ2-3; D is perhaps TRBD1 (6 bases). CDR1 SGHRS and CDR2 YFSETQ come from the germline V gene. This CDR3 contains 15 residues. Between the trimmed V and J ends, which lost 4 bases and 3 bases, there was a span of 15 bases. The CDR3 nucleotides are TGCGCCAGCAGCCCCAGGACGAGGGGGACAGATACGCAGTATTTT. This encodes CASSPRTRGTDTQYF.

CDR3 in amino acids: CASSESAGPYGYTF. The CDR3 DNA follows: TGTGCCAGCAGTGAATCGGCAGGGCCCTATGGCTACACCTTC. The gene calls are TRBV2 and TRBJ1-2; weak D call: TRBD1 (5 bases). The V and J ends lost 2 bases and 4 bases respectively, with 11 bases between them. The germline CDR1 and CDR2 sequences are SNHLY and FYNNEI. The CDR3 contains 14 residues.

This chain uses TRBV6-5 with TRBJ1-2; no clear D gene. Trimming took 8 bases from V and 4 from J, leaving 11 bases between them. CDR1 and CDR2 (germline): MNHEY, SVGAGI. CDR3 length equals 12 residues. In DNA, the CDR3 is TGTGCCAGCCGGGTCCAGCTCTATGGCTACACCTTC. Its protein product is CASRVQLYGYTF.

J is TRBJ2-1 and V is TRBV7-2; D may correspond to TRBD1 or TRBD2 (5 bases each). Trimming pared 5 bases from V and 2 bases from J, leaving 13 bases between. The CDR3 covers 15 residues. Germline lookup yields CDR1 SGHTA and CDR2 FQGNSA. In nucleotides, the CDR3 is TGTGCCAGCAGCCGGACTTGGGGCGCCTACAATGAGCAGTTCTTC. It translates to CASSRTWGAYNEQFF.

This clone has a handful of counts. The chain couples TRBV9 to TRBJ2-5; the D is unclear. Between the trimmed V and J ends, which lost 0 bases and 4 bases, there was a span of 7 bases. The CDR3 contains 13 residues. Germline V gene data show CDR1 as SGDLS and CDR2 as YYNGEE. The CDR3 region is CASSVGQVETQYF. The CDR3 DNA follows: TGTGCCAGCAGCGTAGGGCAGGTAGAGACCCAGTACTTC.